The table lists the clone carrying this T cell receptor beta chain with a few counts. The antigen is not known. Isolated RNA was reverse transcribed into cDNA used as the sequencing template. Clones were read by immunoSEQ multiplex PCR, and TCRdb kept only the in-frame ones, dropping some. The data hold under 350,000 clones, with roughly 60% observed a single time. This entry comes from a study of CD8+ T cells in alopecia areata. Study results and limitations: In lesional scalp, particularly from alopecia totalis/universalis, clonality was higher than in normal scalp. Sequenced scalp T cells also include alphabeta T cells resident in normal skin.

The CDR3 consists of 13 residues. Germline CDR1 reads SGHAT; CDR2 reads FQNNGV. V lost 5 bases to trimming and J lost 9 bases; unmatched junction nucleotides: 7. Treatment of the sample: oral pan-JAK inhibitor, 5-10 mg twice daily. The sequence was collected from a human donor with alopecia areata. Sequencing used CD4+ T cells sorted from blood, obtained at week 24, from a patient treated with tofacitinib. This chain joins TRBV11-2 and TRBJ2-3; 8 bases agree with TRBD2. CDR3 nucleotides: TGTGCCAGCAGCCAGCCTTCTAGCGGGACGCAGTATTTT. Its protein product is CASSQPSSGTQYF.